The T cell receptor beta chain under discussion was sequenced for a study of human T cells and chemical hapten exposure. Whole-study context: Recorded diagnoses among the mostly female patients were alopecia areata, totalis or universalis.

MiXCR was run by TCRdb on the RACE reads, yielding one entry per CDR3 protein. The table records some 250,000 distinct CDR3 sequences, around 7.3% of them present only once. Time point noted: pre-sensitization, week 0. This sample's treatment: therapeutic diphenylcyclopropenone sensitization with weekly scalp DPC. Extraction of total RNA was performed on unfractionated whole blood. Germline values: CDR1 MNHEY, CDR2 SVGEGT. The length of the CDR3 is 11 residues. With 8 bases removed from V and 5 bases from J, the gap between germline ends came to 9 bases. In its sample, this clonotype was seen many times.

This clonotype was sampled from a man aged 18 to 29 with alopecia areata. Some clones in this sample may be carry-over from other donors' samples. This specimen was whole blood, taken in connection with sensitization to the hapten diphenylcyclopropenone (DPC). The chain recombines TRBV6-2 or TRBV6-3 with TRBJ1-1, with D maybe TRBD1 (5 bases). Here the CDR3 reads CASVRGTEAFF. In nucleotides, the CDR3 is TGTGCCAGCGTAAGGGGAACTGAAGCTTTCTTT.